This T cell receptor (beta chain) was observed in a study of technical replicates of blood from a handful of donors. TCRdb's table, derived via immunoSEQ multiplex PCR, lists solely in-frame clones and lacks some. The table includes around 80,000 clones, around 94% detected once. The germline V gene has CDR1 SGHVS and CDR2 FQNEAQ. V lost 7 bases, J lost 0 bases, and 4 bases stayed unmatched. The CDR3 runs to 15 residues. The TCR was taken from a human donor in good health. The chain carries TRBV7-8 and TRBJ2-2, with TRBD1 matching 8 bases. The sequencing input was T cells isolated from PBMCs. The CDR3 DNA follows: TGTGCCAGCATTTTGACAGGGGCGAACACCGGGGAGCTGTTTTTT. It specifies CASILTGANTGELFF.